This T cell receptor beta chain was documented in a study of blood T cell repertoires in COVID-19. At the level of the study: PBMCs, B-cell-depleted T cells, or T cells provided the cDNA or gDNA that made up the material.

As handled by the study authors: How many nucleated cells were present was estimated from reference gene primer amplification. Produced via immunoSEQ multiplex PCR; TCRdb's table is partial and in-frame only. The DNA was the basis for D and trimming; V, J and clone size are from that table. This sample yields some 340,000 clones, of which 83% are seen a single time; about 2.7% belongs to the top ten. The sequenced sample consisted of peripheral blood. This clonotype was sampled from a man aged 30 to 45 with active or convalescent COVID-19.

CDR3 coding DNA: TGTGCCAGCCTTAACCCTTCCCCGGACTACTATGGCTACACCTTC. The encoded protein is CASLNPSPDYYGYTF. This chain connects TRBV6-5 to TRBJ1-2; D gene uncertain. Trimming pared 8 bases from V and 3 bases from J, leaving 19 bases between. Germline CDR1 is MNHEY and CDR2 is SVGAGI. CDR3 length equals 15 residues.